Following are 20 T cell receptor beta chains from one sample sequenced in a study of T-cell memory formation after mild COVID-19 (dated by TCRdb to the early 2020s). Library preparation employed 5' RACE. TCRdb names Illumina NovaSeq 6000 as the instrument used. TCRdb trimmed public reads at Q25 via fastp, called clones via MiXCR and kept in-frame beta chains. CDR3 protein duplicates are merged, each entry listing the most common genes and DNA. In all, the sample holds about 290,000 distinct CDR3 sequences, and approximately 16% of those were seen once. Of the sample, more than 20% falls within the top ten clones. Sequences were obtained from PBMCs or a T cell subset sorted from them (not recorded which). The receptors stem from a young man who had mild COVID-19 (a few samples of this study predate the infection). The sample titles of this study are shuffled in the database, so cell type and time point are left out; the donor was told from shared clones.

This sequence joins TRBV28 and TRBJ1-4; D not certain. Trimming shortened V by 5 bases and J by 4 bases, and 11 bases separated the two germline ends. Germline CDR1 and CDR2: MDHEN and SYDVKM. The CDR3 totals 14 residues. The CDR3: CASSGLGRNEKLFF. The DNA of the CDR3 is TGTGCCAGCAGTGGACTTGGCCGTAATGAAAAACTGTTTTTT.

The count of this clonotype is one. CDR3 protein: CASSFGQGTETQYF. CDR3 in DNA: TGTGCCAGCAGTTTTGGGCAGGGTACAGAGACCCAGTACTTC. This chain joins TRBV12-3 or TRBV12-4 and TRBJ2-5; weak D call: TRBD1 (5 bases). The CDR3 loop spans 14 amino acids. V shed 3 bases and J shed 4 bases, with 12 bases lying between them.

This clonotype was counted only a few times. The gene calls are TRBV5-1 and TRBJ1-6; D not certain. This CDR3 region has 14 residues. With 2 bases removed from V and 9 bases from J, the gap between germline ends came to 12 bases. Germline V gene data show CDR1 as SGHRS and CDR2 as YFSETQ. Here the CDR3 DNA reads TGCGCCAGCAGCTTTGATTCACCGAGTTCACCCCTCCACTTT. Its translation: CASSFDSPSSPLHF.

This clonotype was seen only a few times. The chain's CDR3 is CASSLRRMAGYEQYF. As DNA, the CDR3 is TGCGCCAGCAGCTTGAGGAGGATGGCAGGCTACGAGCAGTACTTC. The chain has TRBV5-1 and TRBJ2-7, with a tentative D call TRBD2 (5 bases). V was clipped by 1 base and J by 3 bases, with 14 bases between them. Germline V gives CDR1 SGHRS, CDR2 YFSETQ. The CDR3 sequence is 15 residues long.

This clonotype was counted between two and nine times. The V gene is TRBV3-1, the J gene TRBJ2-7; D gene uncertain. CDR3 length equals 14 residues. CDR1 LGHDT and CDR2 YNNKEL come from the germline V gene (reference sequence). V was cut by 0 bases and J by 5 bases, with 11 bases left in between. CDR3 in amino acids: CASSQDWARDEQYF. CDR3 DNA: TGTGCCAGCAGCCAAGACTGGGCAAGGGACGAGCAGTACTTC.

The J gene is TRBJ1-2, the V gene TRBV9; tentatively, D is TRBD1 (6 bases). Germline CDR1 SGDLS, CDR2 YYNGEE. The CDR3 runs to 12 residues. With 4 bases removed from V and 10 bases from J, the gap between germline ends came to 14 bases. CDR3 loop: CASSLIQGFYTF. The DNA for the CDR3 is TGTGCCAGCAGCCTAATCCAGGGGTTCTACACCTTC. Full variable domain (rest looked up from reference TRBV9 and TRBJ1-2): DSGVTQTPKHLITATGQRVTLRCSPRSGDLSVYWYQQSLDQGLQFLIQYYNGEERAKGNILERFSAQQFPDLHSELNLSSLELGDSALYFCASSLIQGFYTFGSGTRLTVV.

This clonotype was found a few times. The chain couples TRBV6-5 to TRBJ1-1; the D is unclear. Germline CDR1 MNHEY, CDR2 SVGAGI. The length of the CDR3 is 11 residues. The CDR3 sequence is CAATSGTEAFF. Written as DNA, the CDR3 is TGTGCTGCCACTAGCGGCACTGAAGCTTTCTTT.

This clonotype was counted a few times. J is TRBJ1-5 and V is TRBV4-1; TRBD1 aligns across 7 bases. With 10 bases clipped from V and 0 bases from J, the junction kept 9 bases outside the gene matches. The CDR3 sequence is 15 residues long. CDR1 is MGHRA, CDR2 YSYEKL, per germline. CDR3 protein: CATSDRAISNQPQHF. The CDR3 nucleotides read TGCGCCACCTCCGACAGGGCTATTAGCAATCAGCCCCAGCATTTT.

The sample holds many counts of this clonotype. J is TRBJ2-3 and V is TRBV11-3, with 9 nucleotides matching TRBD2. The length of the CDR3 is 19 residues. Germline-derived CDR1 and CDR2 are SGHNT and YENEEA. V lost 4 bases and J lost 0; bases outside the gene matches: 14. CDR3 nucleotides: TGTGCCAGCAGCTCGACTGACCCTAGCGGGGTTTCTAGCACAGATACGCAGTATTTT. The encoded protein is CASSSTDPSGVSSTDTQYF.

This clonotype has just a few counts. The chain employs TRBV12-3 or TRBV12-4 and TRBJ2-1; D unresolved. V was cut by 6 bases and J by 2 bases, with 11 bases left in between. The CDR3 loop spans 14 amino acids. The DNA of the CDR3 is TGTGCCAGCAGGAGCAGTAGTCCCTACAATGAGCAGTTCTTC. This sequence encodes CASRSSSPYNEQFF.

This clonotype was counted ten times or more. V is TRBV20-1 and J is TRBJ1-5, with 11 bases fitting TRBD1. Germline V CDR1 and CDR2: DFQATT, SNEGSKA (reference sequence). The CDR3 spans 17 residues. V trimming: 5 bases; J trimming: 9 bases; junction bases outside the gene matches: 18. The CDR3 sequence: CSARFGVWGQGVPPQHF. CDR3 coding DNA: TGCAGTGCTCGGTTTGGTGTTTGGGGACAGGGGGTCCCGCCCCAGCATTTT.

The chain is built from TRBV25-1 and TRBJ1-6; maybe TRBD1 (5 bases). Trimming shortened V by 2 bases and J by 5 bases, and 13 bases separated the two germline ends. CDR1 is MGHDK and CDR2 is SYGVNS in the germline V gene. CDR3 length: 16 residues. The CDR3 loop is CASSEIDRAHNSPLHF. DNA of the CDR3: TGTGCCAGCAGTGAAATCGACAGAGCCCATAATTCACCCCTCCACTTT.

This chain links TRBV20-1 with TRBJ1-1; no clear D gene. The CDR3 extends over 14 amino acids. V dropped 2 bases and J dropped 0 bases, with 10 bases sitting between them. Germline lookup yields CDR1 DFQATT and CDR2 SNEGSKA (reference sequence). In nucleotides, the CDR3 is TGCAGTGCTAGAACCCCGGGGATGAACACTGAAGCTTTCTTT. Amino acids: CSARTPGMNTEAFF.

This clonotype has a handful of counts. This chain links TRBV9 with TRBJ1-1; D gene ambiguous. This CDR3 has 12 amino acids. The germline V gene encodes CDR1 SGDLS and CDR2 YYNGEE. Deletions cut 3 bases from V and 5 bases from J, with 8 bases between. CDR3 nucleotide sequence: TGTGCCAGCAGCGCGGACGGGACTGAAGCTTTCTTT. Protein product: CASSADGTEAFF.

CDR3 sequence (DNA): TGCGCCAGCAGCCAAGTATTTGTGGCTTCTAACCCCTATGGCTACACCTTC. Translating gives CASSQVFVASNPYGYTF. The chain recombines TRBV4-3 with TRBJ1-2; no firm D call. V gave up 1 base and J gave up 4 bases, with 19 bases separating them. Germline V lookup: CDR1 LGHNA, CDR2 YSLEER. The CDR3 is made up of 17 amino acids.

This clonotype was counted only a few times. The chain uses TRBV7-2 and TRBJ1-1; D not resolved. V dropped 6 bases and J dropped 2 bases, with 10 bases sitting between them. The CDR3 is 13 amino acids. CDR1 is SGHTA and CDR2 is FQGNSA in the germline V gene. Written as DNA, the CDR3 is TGTGCCAGCAGGCTGCGGGTTAACACTGAAGCTTTCTTT. Translated, it gives CASRLRVNTEAFF.

Only a few counts were recorded for this clonotype. This chain uses TRBV10-3 with TRBJ1-1; D ambiguous. Germline CDR1 ENHRY, CDR2 SYGVKD. Trimming took 6 bases from V and 3 from J, leaving 11 bases between them. The length of the CDR3 is 13 residues. The CDR3 DNA follows: TGTGCCATCAGGTCGATCGAGGACACTGAAGCTTTCTTT. This sequence encodes CAIRSIEDTEAFF.

In this sample, this clonotype turned up a few times. The rearrangement joins TRBV20-1 to TRBJ2-5, with D possibly TRBD2 on 6 matching bases. Germline V gives CDR1 DFQATT, CDR2 SNEGSKA (reference sequence). V dropped 0 bases and J dropped 5 bases, with 10 bases sitting between them. The CDR3 is 13 residues long. The CDR3 here is CSAREAGIETQYF. CDR3 bases: TGCAGTGCTAGAGAGGCGGGGATTGAGACCCAGTACTTC.

This clonotype was observed at least ten times. The rearrangement uses TRBV5-1 and TRBJ1-6; D not certain. CDR3 length equals 12 residues. Trimming cost V 4 bases and J 10 bases, with 9 bases left between them. In germline, CDR1 is SGHRS, CDR2 YFSETQ. The CDR3 loop reads CASSRAGSPLHF. The CDR3 DNA reads TGCGCCAGCAGCAGGGCGGGCTCACCCCTCCACTTT.

This clonotype was seen only a few times. The chain combines TRBV6-2 or TRBV6-3 with TRBJ2-4; TRBD1 matches at 8 bases. V shed 5 bases and J 6 bases; nucleotides not matched to a gene: 9. The CDR3 length is 15 residues. From germline, CDR1 is MNHEY and CDR2 SVGEGT. The CDR3 protein is CASSHRGSTPNIQYF. Here the CDR3 DNA reads TGTGCCAGCAGTCACAGGGGGTCCACCCCAAACATTCAGTACTTC.